This passage covers 32 T cell receptor beta chains from one sample sequenced in a study of blood T cell repertoires in COVID-19. Sequencing used immunoSEQ multiplex PCR; TCRdb keeps in-frame clones, though not all of them. The top ten clones hold more than 7.5% of a sample with fewer than 200,000 clones, 65% to 90% of them seen once. Sample: peripheral blood. The source is a man aged 45-60 years with active or convalescent COVID-19.

This chain uses TRBV28 with TRBJ1-4, with D maybe TRBD1 (6 bases). Germline V gene sequence: CDR1 MDHEN, CDR2 SYDVKM. V lost 5 bases and J 0 bases, leaving 13 bases between the germline ends. The CDR3 is 16 residues long. The CDR3 is CASSGRDTATNEKLFF. CDR3 bases: TGTGCCAGCAGTGGTCGGGACACTGCAACTAATGAAAAACTGTTTTTT.

The V and J genes are TRBV21-1 and TRBJ1-5; TRBD1 is the table's D call and was not checked against the DNA. TRBV21-1 is described as a pseudogene. CDR3 length: 21 amino acids. DNA of the CDR3: TGTGCCAGCAGCAAAGCATCAGGGGCCAGGGGGTTGGGGTTAAGCAATCAGCCCCAGCATTTT. Amino acids: CASSKASGARGLGLSNQPQHF.

The chain carries TRBV19 and TRBJ1-1, with TRBD1 matching over 9 bases. This CDR3 region has 11 residues. Trimming removed 9 bases from V and 10 bases from J; junction bases left unmatched: 6. CDR1 is LNHDA and CDR2 is SQIVND in the germline V gene (reference sequence). The CDR3 nucleotides read TGTGCCAGCTCGACAGGGGGGACAGCTTTCTTT. It yields the protein CASSTGGTAFF.

This chain links TRBV19 with TRBJ2-3; D is uncertain. Germline-derived CDR1 and CDR2 are LNHDA and SQIVND (reference sequence). The germline V and J ends were trimmed by 7 bases and 3 bases, with 11 bases remaining between them. CDR3 length: 13 residues. Here the CDR3 DNA reads TGTGCCAGTACAAATTCGGGTACAGATACGCAGTATTTT. Translation: CASTNSGTDTQYF.

J is TRBJ2-7 and V is TRBV19; TRBD1 agrees at 7 bases. J lost 2 bases, V lost 5 bases, and 6 bases had no gene match. The V gene's germline CDR1 is LNHDA and CDR2 SQIVND (reference sequence). The CDR3 covers 14 residues. CDR3 nucleotides: TGTGCCAGTAGTCTAGGGGGCAAAGCCTACGAGCAGTACTTC. As protein: CASSLGGKAYEQYF.

The chain employs TRBV18 and TRBJ1-2; 10 bases match TRBD1. J gave up 4 bases and V 1 base, and 9 bases lay outside the gene matches. The CDR3 covers 17 residues. Germline values: CDR1 KGHSH, CDR2 LQKENI. CDR3 protein: CASSPLNRDRGPYGYTF. The CDR3 bases are TGTGCCAGCTCACCACTCAACCGGGACAGGGGTCCCTATGGCTACACCTTC. The full variable domain, in which reference TRBV18 and TRBJ1-2 provide the parts outside the CDR3, is NAGVMQNPRHLVRRRGQEARLRCSPMKGHSHVYWYRQLPEEGLKFMVYLQKENIIDESGMPKERFSAEFPKEGPSILRIQQVVRGDSAAYFCASSPLNRDRGPYGYTFGSGTRLTVV.

The chain has TRBV21-1 and TRBJ2-2; TRBD2 is the table's D call and was not checked against the DNA. TRBV21-1 represents a pseudogene. The CDR3 consists of 12 residues. The CDR3 DNA reads as TGTGCCAGGGGAGCGAACACCGGGGAGCTGTTTTTT. Encoded protein: CARGANTGELFF.

This clone was found a few times. The chain employs TRBV6-1 and TRBJ1-5; D might be TRBD1 (5 bases). The CDR3 totals 14 residues. Trimming cost V 3 bases and J 2 bases, with 8 bases left between them. Germline V gives CDR1 MNHNS, CDR2 SASEGT. The CDR3 region is CASSDGAGNQPQHF. DNA for the CDR3: TGTGCCAGCAGTGATGGGGCCGGCAATCAGCCCCAGCATTTT.

With respect to this clone: Other DNA sequences in the same sample also yield this CDR3. The CDR3 spells CASSQEQGYGYTF. CDR3 in DNA: TGTGCCAGCAGCCAGGAACAGGGGTATGGCTACACCTTC. The V and J genes are TRBV4-2 and TRBJ1-2; 7 bases fit TRBD1. CDR1 and CDR2 from the germline V gene are LGHNA and YNFKEQ. J gave up 5 bases and V 3 bases, and 3 bases lay outside the gene matches. The CDR3 consists of 13 residues.

The chain combines TRBV30 with TRBJ2-1, with a tentative D call TRBD1 (6 bases). The CDR3 covers 16 residues. Trimming cost V 0 bases and J 5 bases, with 17 bases left between them. Germline V gene sequence: CDR1 GTSNPN, CDR2 SVGIG (reference sequence). CDR3 nucleotide sequence: TGTGCCTGGAGTGTACTAAAAACAGGGAAGAACAATGAGCAGTTCTTC. Residues: CAWSVLKTGKNNEQFF.

V is TRBV18 and J is TRBJ1-1, with TRBD1 identical over 10 bases. V dropped 3 bases and J dropped 4; count of bases not matched to a gene: 14. CDR1 is KGHSH and CDR2 is LQKENI in the germline V gene. This CDR3 is built from 18 residues. The CDR3 DNA reads TGTGCCAGCTCACCGAGGACCGGGACAGGGGATGTGGGCACTGAAGCTTTCTTT. Its protein product is CASSPRTGTGDVGTEAFF.

The V call is TRBV18, the J call TRBJ2-3, with unresolved D. V was pared by 3 bases and J by 0 bases, with 10 bases between. This CDR3 is built from 15 residues. Germline V lookup: CDR1 KGHSH, CDR2 LQKENI. Here the CDR3 reads CASSPSRRSTDTQYF. CDR3 sequence (DNA): TGTGCCAGCTCACCGTCGCGGCGGAGCACAGATACGCAGTATTTT. The variable domain in full, with the rest retrieved from reference TRBV18 and TRBJ2-3, is NAGVMQNPRHLVRRRGQEARLRCSPMKGHSHVYWYRQLPEEGLKFMVYLQKENIIDESGMPKERFSAEFPKEGPSILRIQQVVRGDSAAYFCASSPSRRSTDTQYFGPGTRLTVL.

About this clone itself: At one end, the junction sequence differs from germline, possibly due to a read error. The chain carries TRBV9 and TRBJ2-3, with 8 positions matching TRBD1. Germline V gene data show CDR1 as SGDLS and CDR2 as YYNGEE. The CDR3 runs to 19 residues. In nucleotides, the CDR3 is TGTGCCAGCATCGTAACCGGGGACAGGCGCCTCGAGGGCACAGATACGCAGTATTTT. This sequence encodes CASIVTGDRRLEGTDTQYF.

This chain uses TRBV5-5 with TRBJ2-3, with 9 nucleotides matching TRBD1. Germline V gives CDR1 SGHKS, CDR2 YYEKEE (reference sequence). The trim removed 3 bases at V and 0 bases at J, leaving 14 bases unmatched. The CDR3 runs 19 residues. The DNA of the CDR3 is TGTGCCAGCAGCTCCGGGACAGGGAGAAGGAGAACTAGCACAGATACGCAGTATTTT. This sequence encodes CASSSGTGRRRTSTDTQYF.

This clone appeared a few times. The chain carries TRBV6-5 and TRBJ1-1; tentatively, D is TRBD1 (5 bases). The ends were cut back, 9 bases at V and 1 base at J, with 12 bases in the middle. The CDR3 runs to 13 residues. The germline gives CDR1 MNHEY, CDR2 SVGAGI. CDR3 in amino acids: CASRITGNTEAFF. The CDR3 region has the DNA TGTGCCAGTCGAATAACAGGGAACACTGAAGCTTTCTTT.

This clone has more than one count but fewer than ten. The genes are TRBV30 and TRBJ1-5; D is uncertain. CDR1 and CDR2 (germline): GTSNPN, SVGIG (reference sequence). The CDR3 runs 13 residues. Trimming shortened V by 8 bases and J by 3 bases, and 14 bases separated the two germline ends. The CDR3 here is CATGREINQPQHF. The CDR3 DNA reads as TGTGCCACTGGTCGAGAAATCAATCAGCCCCAGCATTTT.

This clone has a handful of counts. V usage is TRBV7-3 and J usage is TRBJ2-2, with 9 bases aligning to TRBD1. The V gene end was trimmed by 1 base and the J gene end by 7 bases; junction bases not matched to a gene: 7. Germline V CDR1 and CDR2: SGHTA, FQGTGA. This CDR3 comprises 16 residues. The CDR3 coding sequence is TGTGCCAGCAGCTTAAGTGGGACAGGGAGCTTCGGGGAGCTGTTTTTT. Amino acid sequence: CASSLSGTGSFGELFF.

This sequence joins TRBV5-1 and TRBJ2-7; 11 nucleotides line up with TRBD2. In germline, CDR1 is SGHRS, CDR2 YFSETQ. The CDR3 spans 15 residues. Trimming cost V 3 bases and J 6 bases; bases outside gene matches: 8. This CDR3 reads CASSSLAGGSAEQYF. For the CDR3, the DNA is TGCGCCAGCAGCTCTCTAGCGGGGGGAAGCGCCGAGCAGTACTTC.

The chain couples TRBV6-2 or TRBV6-3 to TRBJ2-1; 9 nucleotides line up with TRBD2. The CDR3 is made up of 15 amino acids. The trim removed 3 bases at V and 7 bases at J, leaving 7 bases unmatched. CDR1 MNHEY and CDR2 SVGEGT come from the germline V gene. The CDR3 DNA is TGTGCCAGCAGTTATTGGCGGGGGGGCGAGAATGAGCAGTTCTTC. Protein product: CASSYWRGGENEQFF.

The chain combines TRBV18 with TRBJ2-2, with a tentative D call TRBD2 (7 bases). V was pared by 3 bases and J by 1 base, with 12 bases between. The length of the CDR3 is 16 residues. Germline-derived CDR1 and CDR2 are KGHSH and LQKENI. The CDR3 spells CASSPRGGQNTGELFF. The DNA of the CDR3 is TGTGCCAGCTCACCTCGCGGGGGCCAGAACACCGGGGAGCTGTTTTTT.

This clone occurred once. The chain is built from TRBV7-9 and TRBJ2-3; perhaps TRBD1 as D (6 bases). The CDR3 totals 16 residues. Trimming took off 5 bases at V and 3 bases at J, with 18 bases between the two ends. Germline V gene lookup returns CDR1 SEHNR and CDR2 FQNEAQ (reference sequence). CDR3 DNA sequence: TGTGCCAGCAGCCTTAGTCGGACAGAATCGACAGATACGCAGTATTTT. Protein sequence: CASSLSRTESTDTQYF.

The V call is TRBV7-2, the J call TRBJ1-6; possible D gene TRBD1, 5 bases. Germline V gene sequence: CDR1 SGHTA, CDR2 FQGNSA. The V end lost 5 bases, the J end lost 10 bases, and 9 bases lay between the germline ends. This CDR3 contains 12 residues. CDR3 coding DNA: TGTGCCAGCAGCCCCACAGGATCACCCCTCCACTTT. As protein: CASSPTGSPLHF. Full variable domain (rest looked up from reference TRBV7-2 and TRBJ1-6): GAGVSQSPSNKVTEKGKDVELRCDPISGHTALYWYRQSLGQGLEFLIYFQGNSAPDKSGLPSDRFSAERTGGSVSTLTIQRTQQEDSAVYLCASSPTGSPLHFGNGTRLTVT.

The CDR3 is CASSRGQGPGEAFF. CDR3 bases: TGTGCCAGCAGCCGAGGACAGGGCCCCGGTGAAGCTTTCTTT. V usage is TRBV7-9 and J usage is TRBJ1-1; TRBD1 agrees at 8 bases. V trimming: 5 bases; J trimming: 7 bases; junction bases outside the gene matches: 9. The CDR3 is 14 residues long. Germline assignment: CDR1 SEHNR and CDR2 FQNEAQ (reference sequence). Together with reference TRBV7-9 and TRBJ1-1, the CDR3 gives the full variable domain: DTGVSQNPRHKITKRGQNVTFRCDPISEHNRLYWYRQTLGQGPEFLTYFQNEAQLEKSRLLSDRFSAERPKGSFSTLEIQRTEQGDSAMYLCASSRGQGPGEAFFGQGTRLTVV.

The chain employs TRBV12-3 or TRBV12-4 and TRBJ2-2; D is unresolved. CDR3 length equals 13 residues. Trimming removed 5 bases at V and 6 bases at J, with 10 bases between. The CDR3 coding sequence is TGTGCCAGCAGTCCAAATAGTGCCGGGGAGCTGTTTTTT. Encoded protein: CASSPNSAGELFF.

The chain employs TRBV2 and TRBJ1-1; D unresolved. V was cut by 3 bases and J by 4 bases, with 12 bases left in between. There are 14 residues in the CDR3. The V gene's germline CDR1 is SNHLY and CDR2 FYNNEI. This CDR3 is CASSDGQASTEAFF. The CDR3 DNA is TGTGCCAGCAGTGATGGGCAGGCGTCCACTGAAGCTTTCTTT.

J is TRBJ1-2 and V is TRBV29-1, with 8 bases aligning to TRBD1. The germline CDR1 and CDR2 sequences are SQVTM and ANQGSEA. Trimming removed 7 bases from V and 8 bases from J; junction bases left unmatched: 9. CDR3 length equals 12 residues. CDR3 bases: TGCAGCGGGGGACAGGTGGAGAGAGGCTACACCTTC. The encoded protein is CSGGQVERGYTF. Together with reference TRBV29-1 and TRBJ1-2, the CDR3 gives the full variable domain: SAVISQKPSRDICQRGTSLTIQCQVDSQVTMMFWYRQQPGQSLTLIATANQGSEATYESGFVIDKFPISRPNLTFSTLTVSNMSPEDSSIYLCSGGQVERGYTFGSGTRLTVV.

The chain uses TRBV27 and TRBJ1-2, with D possibly TRBD1 on 6 matching bases. Germline V gene lookup returns CDR1 MNHEY and CDR2 SMNVEV (reference sequence). This CDR3 has 16 residues. V lost 5 bases and J 4 bases, leaving 20 bases between the germline ends. CDR3 bases: TGTGCCAGCAGTGCTGGAAGGTTAGGGGGAAGCTATGGCTACACCTTC. Amino acid sequence: CASSAGRLGGSYGYTF.

This rearrangement joins TRBV18 to TRBJ1-4, with D unclear. The V end lost 8 bases, the J end lost 0 bases, and 7 bases lay between the germline ends. The germline V gene encodes CDR1 KGHSH and CDR2 LQKENI. The CDR3 is 13 residues long. Here the CDR3 DNA reads TGTGCCAGCGCCTTAGCAACTAATGAAAAACTGTTTTTT. Translated, it gives CASALATNEKLFF. Variable domain in full (rest from reference TRBV18 and TRBJ1-4): NAGVMQNPRHLVRRRGQEARLRCSPMKGHSHVYWYRQLPEEGLKFMVYLQKENIIDESGMPKERFSAEFPKEGPSILRIQQVVRGDSAAYFCASALATNEKLFFGSGTQLSVL.

The chain has TRBV7-9 and TRBJ1-2, with TRBD1 matching 9 bases. The CDR3 spans 13 residues. After removal of 5 bases from V and 7 bases from J, the junction contained 5 bases not matched to a gene. Per the germline V gene, CDR1 is SEHNR and CDR2 is FQNEAQ (reference sequence). The DNA for the CDR3 is TGTGCCAGCAGCCTGGACAGGGGATTTGGCTACACCTTC. Amino acids: CASSLDRGFGYTF.

The gene calls are TRBV14 and TRBJ1-2, with 9 bases that match TRBD1. Per the germline V gene, CDR1 is SGHDN and CDR2 is FVKESK. The CDR3 has 14 amino acids. The V segment lost 1 base and the J segment 8 bases; nucleotides outside the gene matches: 5. The CDR3 region has the DNA TGTGCCAGCAGCCAAGTCCGCGGGACAGGGGGCTACACCTTC. The encoded protein is CASSQVRGTGGYTF.

The chain couples TRBV28 to TRBJ2-7; TRBD1 matches 9 bases. CDR3 length: 14 residues. Germline V gene lookup returns CDR1 MDHEN and CDR2 SYDVKM. Unmatched junction bases numbered 5, after V lost 8 bases and J lost 0 bases. In DNA form, the CDR3 reads TGTGCCAGCGGAGGACAGGGGAGCTCCTACGAGCAGTACTTC. Translated, it gives CASGGQGSSYEQYF.

This chain links TRBV11-2 with TRBJ2-7, with D possibly TRBD1 on 5 matching bases. Germline CDR1 and CDR2: SGHAT and FQNNGV. Between the trimmed V and J ends, which lost 0 bases and 7 bases, there was a span of 16 bases. This CDR3 has 15 residues. CDR3 sequence: CASSLDPLSTGEQYF. The CDR3 DNA follows: TGTGCCAGCAGCTTAGATCCCTTGTCTACAGGAGAGCAGTACTTC.